These 18 T cell receptor beta chains originate from one sample sequenced in a study of T cells in Graves' hyperthyroidism and ophthalmopathy. RNA transcripts were the template for amplifying TCR beta CDR3 regions. The primer set for the first-round RT-PCR of the TCR CDR3 was HTBI. Each CDR3 protein is one row after TCRdb ran MiXCR on the multiplex PCR reads. The data show around 600,000 distinct CDR3 sequences, about 14% seen once. Sequencing was performed on blood. The receptors stem from a woman aged 45-65 years with Graves' ophthalmopathy.

This clonotype was found many times. The chain combines TRBV20-1 with TRBJ2-7; TRBD2 agrees at 7 bases. The CDR3 contains 13 residues. Trimming took 6 bases from V and 3 from J; bases not matched to a gene: 8. Germline V gene lookup returns CDR1 DFQATT and CDR2 SNEGSKA (reference sequence). The CDR3 nucleotides are TGCAGTGCAACCTGGACTAGGGGCTACGAGCAGTACTTC. Encoded protein: CSATWTRGYEQYF.

This clonotype has a handful of counts. The chain recombines TRBV6-5 with TRBJ2-7, with D possibly matching TRBD2 (5 bases). Germline V gene lookup returns CDR1 MNHEY and CDR2 SVGAGI. V lost 0 bases, J lost 3 bases, and 15 bases lay in between. The CDR3 extends over 16 amino acids. The CDR3 coding sequence is TGTGCCAGCAGTTACTCGGAGATAGCGCTTATCTACGAGCAGTACTTC. Amino acid sequence: CASSYSEIALIYEQYF.

There are many counts of this clonotype. The V and J genes are TRBV30 and TRBJ1-1; D ambiguous. CDR1 and CDR2 (germline): GTSNPN, SVGIG (reference sequence). The CDR3 extends over 14 amino acids. Between the trimmed V and J ends, which lost 2 bases and 0 bases, there was a span of 10 bases. The CDR3 is CAWSRQRVNTEAFF. CDR3 nucleotide sequence: TGTGCCTGGAGTCGGCAGCGAGTGAACACTGAAGCTTTCTTT.

To note about this clonotype: The junction does not match germline at one end; this may be a read error. The chain links TRBV5-5 to TRBJ1-3; D gene unclear. The CDR3 runs 14 residues. The germline CDR1 and CDR2 sequences are SGHKS and YYEKEE (reference sequence). CDR3 region: CASSSGPPGNTIYF. CDR3 coding DNA: TGCGCCAGCAGCTCCGGGCCTCCTGGAAACACCATATATTTT.

The table lists this clonotype with a few counts. V is TRBV6-2 or TRBV6-3 and J is TRBJ2-7; the D is unclear. The germline V and J ends were trimmed by 0 bases and 1 base, with 7 bases remaining between them. Germline CDR1 and CDR2: MNHEY and SVGEGT. The length of the CDR3 is 14 residues. The CDR3 region is CASSYSGKSYEQYF. The DNA of the CDR3 is TGTGCCAGCAGTTACTCCGGAAAGTCCTACGAGCAGTACTTC.

This clonotype was observed a handful of times. The chain is built from TRBV6-1 and TRBJ1-5; 7 bases line up with TRBD1. The J segment lost 7 bases and the V segment lost 8 bases, leaving 8 bases of the junction unmatched. CDR1 is MNHNS, CDR2 SASEGT, per germline. The CDR3 totals 13 residues. CDR3 amino acids: CASSVAGGQPQHF. The CDR3, as DNA: TGTGCCAGCTCGGTAGCAGGGGGACAGCCCCAGCATTTT.

The table lists this clonotype with many counts. The chain couples TRBV15 to TRBJ2-7; 7 nucleotides match TRBD1. Trimming cost V 5 bases and J 2 bases; bases outside gene matches: 9. Germline V CDR1 and CDR2: LNHNV, YYDKDF (reference sequence). This CDR3 region has 15 residues. CDR3 region: CATSDGQDRAYEQYF. The CDR3 nucleotides are TGTGCCACCAGCGATGGACAGGACCGTGCCTACGAGCAGTACTTC.

This clonotype was counted at least ten times. The chain uses TRBV7-2 and TRBJ2-7, with 8 bases lining up with TRBD2. V shed 1 base and J 7 bases; nucleotides not matched to a gene: 15. CDR3 length: 17 amino acids. The germline gives CDR1 SGHTA, CDR2 FQGNSA. The CDR3 DNA reads as TGTGCCAGCAGCTTAGTTGTGTTGTCTAGCGGGCAGGGAGAGCAGTACTTC. Translated, it gives CASSLVVLSSGQGEQYF. The whole variable domain, filled in from reference TRBV7-2 and TRBJ2-7, reads GAGVSQSPSNKVTEKGKDVELRCDPISGHTALYWYRQSLGQGLEFLIYFQGNSAPDKSGLPSDRFSAERTGGSVSTLTIQRTQQEDSAVYLCASSLVVLSSGQGEQYFGPGTRLTVT.

This clonotype was counted ten times or more. The chain couples TRBV6-2 or TRBV6-3 to TRBJ2-3; 8 positions agree with TRBD2. This CDR3 is built from 15 residues. V dropped 6 bases and J dropped 2; count of bases not matched to a gene: 7. From germline, CDR1 is MNHEY and CDR2 SVGEGT. The CDR3 region has the DNA TGTGCCAGCAGACCCAGCGGGAGACCCACAGATACGCAGTATTTT. Translation: CASRPSGRPTDTQYF.

The chain is built from TRBV4-3 and TRBJ1-1, with D unresolved. This CDR3 has 16 residues. From germline, CDR1 is LGHNA and CDR2 YSLEER. V shed 0 bases and J shed 3 bases, with 14 bases lying between them. The DNA for the CDR3 is TGCGCCAGCAGCCAAGATGTTTTCCGCGGGGACACTGAAGCTTTCTTT. Amino acids: CASSQDVFRGDTEAFF.

This clonotype was observed many times. V is TRBV29-1 and J is TRBJ1-2, with D unclear. CDR1 is SQVTM and CDR2 is ANQGSEA in the germline V gene. The CDR3 sequence is 13 residues long. Trimming stripped 4 bases from V and 7 bases from J, with 16 bases between. The CDR3 spells CSVVVDLTRGYTF. Here the CDR3 DNA reads TGCAGCGTTGTTGTGGACCTTACTCGTGGCTACACCTTC. The full variable domain, its missing parts supplied by reference TRBV29-1 and TRBJ1-2, is SAVISQKPSRDICQRGTSLTIQCQVDSQVTMMFWYRQQPGQSLTLIATANQGSEATYESGFVIDKFPISRPNLTFSTLTVSNMSPEDSSIYLCSVVVDLTRGYTFGSGTRLTVV.

This chain uses TRBV28 with TRBJ2-2; D not resolved. The CDR3 spans 14 residues. V lost 6 bases and J 5 bases, leaving 13 bases between the germline ends. CDR1 MDHEN and CDR2 SYDVKM come from the germline V gene. The CDR3, as DNA: TGTGCCAGCAGCCCTGGCCTAAAAACCGGGGAGCTGTTTTTT. Amino acid sequence: CASSPGLKTGELFF.

This clonotype has a count of ten or more. The chain joins TRBV12-3 or TRBV12-4 to TRBJ1-2, with a weak D call TRBD1 (5 bases). CDR3 length equals 13 residues. V lost 2 bases, J lost 2 bases, and 6 bases lay in between. DNA for the CDR3: TGTGCCAGCAGTTTACCAGGGAACTATGGCTACACCTTC. This codes for CASSLPGNYGYTF.

This clonotype was seen repeatedly, ten times or more. The chain employs TRBV28 and TRBJ2-3; the match to TRBD1 covers 7 bases. Trimming at V came to 8 bases and at J to 1 base, leaving 3 bases not matched to a gene. There are 13 residues in the CDR3. Germline loops: CDR1 MDHEN, CDR2 SYDVKM. This CDR3 is CASRDSGTDTQYF. CDR3 nucleotides: TGTGCCAGCCGGGACAGCGGCACAGATACGCAGTATTTT.

Remarks on this clonotype: Being one base from a much bigger clone, this may be a read error. The chain is built from TRBV11-2 and TRBJ2-1; no clear D. Germline V CDR1 and CDR2: SGHAT, FQNNGV. This CDR3 is built from 13 residues. The CDR3 bases are TGTGCCAGCAGGGTGTCAGACAACAATGGGCAGTTCTTC. Encoded protein: CASRVSDNNGQFF.

This clonotype was seen at least ten times. The chain couples TRBV7-8 to TRBJ1-2, with TRBD1 matching 7 bases. V shed 5 bases, J shed 6 bases, and the junction held 3 bases outside the gene matches. The CDR3 totals 12 residues. Germline V CDR1 and CDR2: SGHVS, FQNEAQ. The CDR3 region is CASSDTGDGYTF. Written as DNA, the CDR3 is TGTGCCAGCAGCGATACAGGGGATGGCTACACCTTC.

This clonotype was seen more than once but under ten times. This chain's CDR3 is CASSPWTGSSGANVLTF. DNA of the CDR3: TGTGCCAGCAGCCCATGGACAGGAAGCTCTGGGGCCAACGTCCTGACTTTC. This chain joins TRBV7-6 and TRBJ2-6, with TRBD1 identical over 7 bases. CDR1 and CDR2 from the germline V gene are SGHVS and FNYEAQ. With V trimmed by 5 bases and J by 0 bases, 7 bases remained unmatched. The CDR3 is 17 amino acids.

This clonotype was found many times. The chain has TRBV27 and TRBJ1-1; no reliable D call. The V end lost 3 bases, the J end lost 6 bases, and 17 bases lay between the germline ends. Germline CDR1 is MNHEY and CDR2 is SMNVEV (reference sequence). The CDR3 is 15 amino acids. CDR3 sequence reads: CASSFGKSSGAEAFF. CDR3 nucleotide sequence: TGTGCCAGCAGTTTTGGGAAGTCTTCAGGAGCTGAAGCTTTCTTT.